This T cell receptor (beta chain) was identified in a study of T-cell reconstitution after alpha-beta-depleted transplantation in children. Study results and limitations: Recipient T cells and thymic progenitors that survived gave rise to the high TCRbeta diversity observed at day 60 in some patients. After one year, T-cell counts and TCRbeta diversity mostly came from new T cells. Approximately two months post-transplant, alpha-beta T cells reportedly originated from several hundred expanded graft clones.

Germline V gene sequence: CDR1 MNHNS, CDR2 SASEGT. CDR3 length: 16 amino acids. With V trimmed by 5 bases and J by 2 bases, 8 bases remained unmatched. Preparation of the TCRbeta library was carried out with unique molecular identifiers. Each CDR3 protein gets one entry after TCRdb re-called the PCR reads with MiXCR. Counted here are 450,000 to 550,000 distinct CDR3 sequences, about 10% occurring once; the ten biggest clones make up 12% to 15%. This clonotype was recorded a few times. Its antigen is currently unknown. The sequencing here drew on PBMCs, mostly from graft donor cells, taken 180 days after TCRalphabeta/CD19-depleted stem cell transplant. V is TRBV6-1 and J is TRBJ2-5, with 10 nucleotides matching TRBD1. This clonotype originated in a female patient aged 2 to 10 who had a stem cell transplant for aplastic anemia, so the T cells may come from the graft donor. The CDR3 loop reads CASSLRTGGTQETQYF. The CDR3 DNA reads TGTGCCAGCAGTCTTAGGACAGGGGGTACGCAAGAGACCCAGTACTTC.